A selection of T cell receptor beta chains follows, all from one sample in a study of blood T cell repertoires in COVID-19. Repertoires were generated with immunoSEQ multiplex PCR, while TCRdb's copy carries only in-frame clones and drops some. The table lists over 200,000 clones, 75% to 90% of them singletons. Sequencing input: PBMCs or T cells enriched from blood (not recorded which). The origin of the receptors is a woman aged 25 to 45 who had been exposed to COVID-19. Each CDR3 is given with its conserved first and last residue. Size is omitted from some rows. Given values are once, few, many or a class for expanded clones.

TRBV2 | - | CASSESVARPGPYNEQFF
TRBV28 | - | CATTGQLKAYQETQYF
TRBV5-4 | - | CASSLLGQGDEKLFF
TRBV2 | - | CASSGRQGLTNEKLFF
TRBV5-4 | - | CASSFGETQYF
TRBV27 | once | CASRAGTGVRQGNEQFF
TRBV7-3 | - | CASSLVTGSNRLMNTGELFF
TRBV12-5 | - | CASGLTAGTGSGEQYF
TRBV7-9 | - | CASSSLAGVGYEQFF
TRBV19 | - | CASSIPGLAGRNEQFF
TRBV19 | - | CASSIRGANSPLHF
TRBV5-1 | - | CASSRLQGTSYNEQFF
TRBV3-1/TRBV3-2 | - | CASSQTKGPGGNTEAFF
TRBV18 | - | CASSPGIRLGFYEQYF
TRBV4-1 | - | CASSHPSGRSRNEQFF
TRBV3-1/TRBV3-2 | - | CASSQVLAGPNNEQFF
TRBV4-1 | - | CASSQESGTAYGYTF
TRBV20-1 | - | CSASNLGGYTF
TRBV30 | - | CAWSVRETQYF
TRBV30 | - | CAWNEGQPYKNEQFF
TRBV28 | once | CASRTQGDRNQPQHF
TRBV7-2 | - | CASSLSAGSSPLHF
TRBV28 | - | CASVLAGSKYEQYF
TRBV19 | once | CASSLWTGDQPQHF
TRBV23-1 | - | CASMRTRVTGELFF